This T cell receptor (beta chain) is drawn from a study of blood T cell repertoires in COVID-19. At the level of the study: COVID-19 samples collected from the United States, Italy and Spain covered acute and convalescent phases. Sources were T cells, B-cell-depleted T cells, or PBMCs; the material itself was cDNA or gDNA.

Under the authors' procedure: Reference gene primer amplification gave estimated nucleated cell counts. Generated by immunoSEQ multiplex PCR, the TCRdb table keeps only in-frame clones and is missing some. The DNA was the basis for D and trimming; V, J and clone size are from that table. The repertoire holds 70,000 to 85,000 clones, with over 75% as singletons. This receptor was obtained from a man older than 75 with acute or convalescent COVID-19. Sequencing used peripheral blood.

CDR3 nucleotides: TGTGCCAGCAGCTTGGGCTATCAAAGACCGGGACAGGGGGGTCAGCCCCAGCATTTT. It is translated as CASSLGYQRPGQGGQPQHF. The gene calls are TRBV5-8 and TRBJ1-5, with 11 bases identical to TRBD1. The junction had 14 bases not matched to a gene; V was cut back by 0 bases and J by 6 bases. CDR1 SGHTS and CDR2 YDEGEE come from the germline V gene. CDR3 length: 19 residues.